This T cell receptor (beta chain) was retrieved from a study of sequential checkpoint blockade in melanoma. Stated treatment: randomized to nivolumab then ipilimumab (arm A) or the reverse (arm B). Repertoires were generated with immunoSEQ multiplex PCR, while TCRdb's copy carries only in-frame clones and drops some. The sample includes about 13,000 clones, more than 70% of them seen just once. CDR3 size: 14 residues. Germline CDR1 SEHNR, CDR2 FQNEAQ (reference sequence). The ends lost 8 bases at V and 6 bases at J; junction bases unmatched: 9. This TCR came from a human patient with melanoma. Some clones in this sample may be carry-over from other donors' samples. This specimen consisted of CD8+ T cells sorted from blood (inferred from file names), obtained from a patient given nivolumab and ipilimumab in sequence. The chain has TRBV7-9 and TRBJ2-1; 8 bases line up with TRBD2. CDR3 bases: TGTGCCAGCCCCTTCGGGGGGGGTGTCAATGAGCAGTTCTTC. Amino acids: CASPFGGGVNEQFF.